A selection of T cell receptor beta chains follows, all from one sample in a study of blood T cell repertoires in COVID-19. The repertoire was sequenced with immunoSEQ multiplex PCR; TCRdb's copy has only in-frame clones and lacks some. Of under 300,000 clones listed, roughly 90% are singletons. Input material: peripheral blood. Receptors originate from a man aged 55 to 70 with acute or convalescent COVID-19. Both conserved end residues are part of each CDR3. D genes are given only for firm matches. The listing skips clone size in some rows; elsewhere it reads once, few, many or a size class.

j_call	v_call	clone_size	d_call	cdr3_nt	cdr3_aa
TRBJ2-1	TRBV28	-	-	TGTGCCAGCAGTTCCCCCGGGAGTAGTGTCAATGAGCAGTTCTTC	CASSSPGSSVNEQFF
TRBJ2-7	TRBV5-1	-	TRBD1	TGCGCCAGCAGCTCGGGACAGGGCCCCTACGAGCAGTACTTC	CASSSGQGPYEQYF
TRBJ1-4	TRBV19	-	TRBD1	TGTGCCAGTAGTATGGACAGGGGGAATGAAAAACTGTTTTTT	CASSMDRGNEKLFF
TRBJ2-7	TRBV24-1	-	-	TGTGCCACCAGTGAGGGCCACTCCTACGAGCAGTACTTC	CATSEGHSYEQYF
TRBJ2-5	TRBV30	once	TRBD2	TGTGCCTGGAGTGGGCTAGCGGGAGGGCGGGAGACCCAGTACTTC	CAWSGLAGGRETQYF
TRBJ1-2	TRBV5-4	-	TRBD1	TGTGCCAGCAGCTTGGCAGGGGGTCCCGCGGGCTACACCTTC	CASSLAGGPAGYTF
TRBJ2-3	TRBV27	-	-	TGTGCCAGCAGTTTAAGATGGAGTGTCCGAAACACAGATACGCAGTATTTT	CASSLRWSVRNTDTQYF
TRBJ1-5	TRBV30	-	TRBD1	TGTGCCTGGACAGGGGGATGGGATCAGCCCCAGCATTTT	CAWTGGWDQPQHF
TRBJ2-5	TRBV11-2	-	TRBD2	TGTGCCAGCAGCTTAACTAGCGGGAGGGGAGAGACCCAGTACTTC	CASSLTSGRGETQYF
TRBJ1-2	TRBV11-3	-	-	TGTGCCAGCAGCTTATCGGACTGGGGGACACCTCACTTC	CASSLSDWGTPHF
TRBJ1-1	TRBV28	-	TRBD1	TGTGCCAACGCCCGAGCAGGGGGAGGCACTGAAGCTTTCTTT	CANARAGGGTEAFF
TRBJ1-1	TRBV5-1	-	-	TGCGCCAGCAGCTTTCGGGGGACTGAAGCTTTCTTT	CASSFRGTEAFF
TRBJ1-6	TRBV4-3	-	TRBD1	TGCGCCAGCAGCCAAACCGGGACAGGGAATTCACCCCTCCACTTT	CASSQTGTGNSPLHF
TRBJ2-7	TRBV27	few	-	TGTGCCAGCAGTTCCCTAGCGTTATCCTACGAGCAGTACTTC	CASSSLALSYEQYF
TRBJ1-2	TRBV20-1	-	-	TGCAGTGCTAGTCGGGGGAACTATGGCTACACCTTC	CSASRGNYGYTF
TRBJ2-2	TRBV7-3	-	TRBD1	TGTGCCAGCAGACCCCGGACAGGGATGAACACCGGGGAGCTGTTTTTT	CASRPRTGMNTGELFF
TRBJ2-1	TRBV30	-	TRBD2	TGTGCCTGGAGTGTACTGGGACTAGCTCGGTTCTTC	CAWSVLGLARFF
TRBJ2-4	TRBV7-2	-	TRBD1	TGTGCCAGCAGCTTAGTATACAGGGGGCGCGCCAAAAACATTCAGTACTTC	CASSLVYRGRAKNIQYF
TRBJ2-5	TRBV4-1	-	TRBD2	TGCGCCAGCAGCCGCGGACTAGCGGGAGCCCTAGAGACCCAGTACTTC	CASSRGLAGALETQYF
TRBJ2-1	TRBV28	-	TRBD2	TGTGCCAGCAGTTTATGGGCTAGCGGGAGTCAGTCTAATGAGCAGTTCTTC	CASSLWASGSQSNEQFF
TRBJ2-5	TRBV11-2	-	TRBD2	TGTGCCAGCAGCTACACGGGGGGACTAGCGGGCTCTGGGGAGACCCAGTACTTC	CASSYTGGLAGSGETQYF
TRBJ2-5	TRBV21-1	-	-	TGTGCCAGCAGCCGCCGGGACAGACTTTTACAAGAGACCCAGTACTTC	CASSRRDRLLQETQYF
TRBJ1-2	TRBV28	many	-	TGTGCCAGCAGTTTGGGTTTACGAGGGTATACCTATGGCTACACCTTC	CASSLGLRGYTYGYTF
TRBJ2-7	TRBV4-3	-	TRBD2	TGCGCCAGCAGCCAAGCGGGGGAGGGAAACTACGAGCAGTACTTC	CASSQAGEGNYEQYF
TRBJ2-3	TRBV7-3	-	TRBD2	TGTGCCAGCAGCTCTACTAGCGGGAGCGGCACAGATACGCAGTATTTT	CASSSTSGSGTDTQYF
TRBJ1-2	TRBV7-2	few	TRBD1	TGTGCCAGCAGCTTAGCCCCAAACCCACGGACAGGGGAAGGCTACACCTTC	CASSLAPNPRTGEGYTF
TRBJ2-5	TRBV21-1	-	-	TGTGCCAGCAGCAAACTCCGTCTAGCGGATTACTTC	CASSKLRLADYF
TRBJ2-7	TRBV28	-	-	TGTGCCAGCAGTTCCGGAGGGCGGGCCTACGAGCAGTACTTC	CASSSGGRAYEQYF
TRBJ1-1	TRBV9	-	-	TGTGCCAGCAGCGCGGGGGGGGCTGGCACTGAAGCTTTCTTT	CASSAGGAGTEAFF
TRBJ1-2	TRBV5-5	-	TRBD1	TGTGCCAGCAGCGCCGTCGGACAGGGCGGCGGCTACACCTTC	CASSAVGQGGGYTF
TRBJ2-5	TRBV28	-	TRBD1	TGTGCCAGCAGCCGTGACAGGGTCGAGACCCAGTACTTC	CASSRDRVETQYF
TRBJ2-2	TRBV2	-	TRBD2	TGTGCCAGCAGTGAACCGGGGCTAGCGGAGGGCACCGGGGAGCTGTTTTTT	CASSEPGLAEGTGELFF
TRBJ2-5	TRBV6-5	once	-	TGTGCCAGCAGTCATGGACCCCAGGGGGGAGAGACCCAGTACTTC	CASSHGPQGGETQYF
TRBJ2-3	TRBV28	-	TRBD1	TGTGCCAGCAGGGGGGACAGTCTTGCTTTTACAGATACGCAGTATTTT	CASRGDSLAFTDTQYF
TRBJ1-2	TRBV29-1	once	-	TGCAGCGCCGGGGGTCCGTCAGCTAACTATGGCTACACCTTC	CSAGGPSANYGYTF